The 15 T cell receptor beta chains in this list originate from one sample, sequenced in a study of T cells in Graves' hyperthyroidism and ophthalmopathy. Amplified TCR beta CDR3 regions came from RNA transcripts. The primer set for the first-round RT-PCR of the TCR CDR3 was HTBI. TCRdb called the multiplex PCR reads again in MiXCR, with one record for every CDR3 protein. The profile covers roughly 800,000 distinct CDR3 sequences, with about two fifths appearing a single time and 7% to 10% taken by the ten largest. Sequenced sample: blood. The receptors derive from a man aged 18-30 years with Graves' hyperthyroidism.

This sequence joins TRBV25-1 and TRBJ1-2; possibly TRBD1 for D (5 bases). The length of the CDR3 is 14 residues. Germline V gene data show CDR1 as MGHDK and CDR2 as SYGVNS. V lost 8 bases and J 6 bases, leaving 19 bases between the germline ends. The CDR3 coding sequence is TGTGCCAGCGTTGATCATCGGAGGGGAGATGGCTACACCTTC. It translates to CASVDHRRGDGYTF.

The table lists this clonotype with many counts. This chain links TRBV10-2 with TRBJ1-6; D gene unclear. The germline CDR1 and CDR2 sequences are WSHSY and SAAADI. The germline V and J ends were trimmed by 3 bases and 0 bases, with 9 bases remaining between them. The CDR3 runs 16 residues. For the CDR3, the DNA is TGCGCCAGCAGTGACGCGGTTAGCTCCTATAATTCACCCCTCCACTTT. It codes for CASSDAVSSYNSPLHF.

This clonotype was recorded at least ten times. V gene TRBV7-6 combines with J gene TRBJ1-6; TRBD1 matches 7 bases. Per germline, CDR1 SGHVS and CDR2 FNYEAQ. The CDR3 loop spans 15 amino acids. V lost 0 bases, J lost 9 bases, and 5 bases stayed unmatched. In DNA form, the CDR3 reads TGTGCCAGCAGCTTAGCAGGGGGCGCGACTTCACCCCTCCACTTT. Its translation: CASSLAGGATSPLHF.

CDR3 in DNA: TGCAGCCCACAACAGGGGACGAACGGGGAGCTGTTTTTT. Residues: CSPQQGTNGELFF. The rearrangement joins TRBV29-1 to TRBJ2-2, with 7 bases matching TRBD1. Germline V gene data show CDR1 as SQVTM and CDR2 as ANQGSEA. CDR3 length equals 13 residues. The J segment lost 7 bases and the V segment lost 8 bases, leaving 10 bases of the junction unmatched.

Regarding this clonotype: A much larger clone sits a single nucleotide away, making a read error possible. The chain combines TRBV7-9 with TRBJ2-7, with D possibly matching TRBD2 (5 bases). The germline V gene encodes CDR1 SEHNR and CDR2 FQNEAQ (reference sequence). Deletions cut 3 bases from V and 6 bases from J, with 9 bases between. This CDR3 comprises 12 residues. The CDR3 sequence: CASSFATTEQYF. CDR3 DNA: TGTGCCAGCAGCTTCGCGACTACCGAGCAGTACTTC.

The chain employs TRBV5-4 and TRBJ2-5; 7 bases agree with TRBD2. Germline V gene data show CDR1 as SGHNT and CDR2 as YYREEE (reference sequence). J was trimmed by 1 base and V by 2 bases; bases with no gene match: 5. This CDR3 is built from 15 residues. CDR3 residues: CASSFGGWGQETQYF. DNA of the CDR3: TGTGCCAGCAGCTTCGGGGGGTGGGGCCAAGAGACCCAGTACTTC. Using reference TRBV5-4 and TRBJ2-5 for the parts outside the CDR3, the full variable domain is ETGVTQSPTHLIKTRGQQVTLRCSSQSGHNTVSWYQQALGQGPQFIFQYYREEENGRGNFPPRFSGLQFPNYSSELNVNALELDDSALYLCASSFGGWGQETQYFGPGTRLLVL.

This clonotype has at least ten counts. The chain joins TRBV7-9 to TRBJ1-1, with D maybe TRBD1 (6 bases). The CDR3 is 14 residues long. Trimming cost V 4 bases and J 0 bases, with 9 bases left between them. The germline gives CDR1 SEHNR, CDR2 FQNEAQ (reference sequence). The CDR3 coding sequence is TGTGCCAGCAGCTCTCGGGGGCTGAACACTGAAGCTTTCTTT. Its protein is CASSSRGLNTEAFF.

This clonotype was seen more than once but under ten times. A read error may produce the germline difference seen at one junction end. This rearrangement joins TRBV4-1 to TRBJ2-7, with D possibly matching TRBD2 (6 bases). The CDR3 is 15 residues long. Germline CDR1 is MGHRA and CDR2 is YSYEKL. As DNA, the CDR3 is TGTGCCAGCAGCCAAGCGTGGGACTCACCCTACGAGCAGTACTTC. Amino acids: CASSQAWDSPYEQYF.

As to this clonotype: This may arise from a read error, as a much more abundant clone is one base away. Here the CDR3 reads CAGRWASNQPQHF. CDR3 bases: TGTGCCGGCAGGTGGGCTAGCAATCAGCCCCAGCATTTT. The rearrangement joins TRBV7-2 to TRBJ1-5; no reliable D call. CDR1 is SGHTA and CDR2 is FQGNSA in the germline V gene. CDR3 length: 13 amino acids. The full variable domain, its missing parts supplied by reference TRBV7-2 and TRBJ1-5, is GAGVSQSPSNKVTEKGKDVELRCDPISGHTALYWYRQSLGQGLEFLIYFQGNSAPDKSGLPSDRFSAERTGGSVSTLTIQRTQQEDSAVYLCAGRWASNQPQHFGDGTRLSIL.

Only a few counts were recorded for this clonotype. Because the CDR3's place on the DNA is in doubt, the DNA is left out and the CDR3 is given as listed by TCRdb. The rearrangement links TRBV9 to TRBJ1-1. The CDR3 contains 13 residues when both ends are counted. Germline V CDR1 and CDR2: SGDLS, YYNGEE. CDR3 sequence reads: CASSVGGGTETFF.

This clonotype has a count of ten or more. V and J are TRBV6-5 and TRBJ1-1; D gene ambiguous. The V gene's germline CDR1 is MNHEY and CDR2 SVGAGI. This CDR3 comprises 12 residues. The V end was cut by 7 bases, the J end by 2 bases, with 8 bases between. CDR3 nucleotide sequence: TGTGCCAGCAACACCCTTAACACTGAAGCTTTCTTT. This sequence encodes CASNTLNTEAFF.

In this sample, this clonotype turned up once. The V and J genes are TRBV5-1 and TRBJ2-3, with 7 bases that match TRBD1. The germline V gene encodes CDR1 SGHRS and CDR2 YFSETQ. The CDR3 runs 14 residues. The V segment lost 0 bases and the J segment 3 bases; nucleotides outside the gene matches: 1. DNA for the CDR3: TGCGCCAGCAGCTTGGGGGACAGAACAGATACGCAGTATTTT. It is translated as CASSLGDRTDTQYF.

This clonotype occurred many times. This CDR3 reads CASSGQVETQYF. CDR3 sequence (DNA): TGTGCCAGCAGCGGCCAGGTAGAGACCCAGTACTTC. The rearrangement uses TRBV2 and TRBJ2-5, with D uncertain. V lost 6 bases, J lost 4 bases, and 9 bases lay in between. Germline V gene lookup returns CDR1 SNHLY and CDR2 FYNNEI. CDR3 length: 12 residues.

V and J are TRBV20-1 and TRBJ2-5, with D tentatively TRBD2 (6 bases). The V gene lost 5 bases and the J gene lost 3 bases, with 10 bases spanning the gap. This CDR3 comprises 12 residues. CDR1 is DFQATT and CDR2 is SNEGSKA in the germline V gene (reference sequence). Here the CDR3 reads CSALGGKETQYF. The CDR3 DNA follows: TGCAGTGCTCTAGGAGGGAAAGAGACCCAGTACTTC.

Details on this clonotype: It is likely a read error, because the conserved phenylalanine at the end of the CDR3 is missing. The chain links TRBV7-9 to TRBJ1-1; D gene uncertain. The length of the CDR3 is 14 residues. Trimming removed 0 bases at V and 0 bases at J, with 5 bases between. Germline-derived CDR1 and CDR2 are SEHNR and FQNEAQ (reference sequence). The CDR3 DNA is TGTGCCAGCAGCTTAGCCGGGGTGAACACTGAAGCTTTCCTT. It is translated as CASSLAGVNTEAFL.